The next 13 T cell receptor beta chains were all read from a single sample in a study of T cell repertoires in cytomegalovirus infection. A single record per CDR3 protein comes from TCRdb applying MiXCR to the reads. The sample contains more than 650,000 distinct CDR3 sequences, roughly 36% of which appear only once. The sequenced sample was PBMCs. These receptors were collected from a human donor in good health (CMV status not recorded). Some clones in this sample may be carry-over from other donors' samples.

This clonotype was observed a handful of times. This chain connects TRBV19 to TRBJ1-5; D is ambiguous. This CDR3 spans 16 amino acids. The V end was cut by 5 bases, the J end by 2 bases, with 16 bases between. Germline-derived CDR1 and CDR2 are LNHDA and SQIVND (reference sequence). The DNA for the CDR3 is TGTGCCAGTAGTGGCCACAGACAAACGGGCAATCAGCCCCAGCATTTT. It yields the protein CASSGHRQTGNQPQHF.

Notes on this clonotype: Without the conserved terminal phenylalanine or tryptophan, this CDR3 likely stems from a read error. The rearrangement joins TRBV6-5 to TRBJ2-3, with D perhaps matching TRBD1 or TRBD2 (5 bases each). Per the germline V gene, CDR1 is MNHEY and CDR2 is SVGAGI. There are 17 residues in the CDR3. CDR3 amino acids: CSSRRSWGPESTDTQYL. CDR3 sequence (DNA): TGTTCCAGCAGACGCAGCTGGGGACCCGAAAGCACAGATACGCAGTATTTG.

In DNA form, the CDR3 reads TGCAGTGCTAGAGTGGGGGCGGTCCTCACAGATACGCAGTATTTT. It specifies CSARVGAVLTDTQYF. The V call is TRBV20-1, the J call TRBJ2-3; TRBD1 is a possible D gene (6 bases). Trimming pared 1 base from V and 2 bases from J, leaving 13 bases between. The germline V gene has CDR1 DFQATT and CDR2 SNEGSKA (reference sequence). CDR3 length equals 15 residues.

The chain joins TRBV9 to TRBJ1-1; D is uncertain. CDR3 length equals 15 residues. CDR1 SGDLS and CDR2 YYNGEE come from the germline V gene. Between the trimmed V and J ends, which lost 0 bases and 3 bases, there was a span of 12 bases. CDR3 DNA: TGTGCCAGCAGCGTAGAGTCGGGAGGATACACTGAAGCTTTCTTT. Encoded protein: CASSVESGGYTEAFF.

V is TRBV4-2 and J is TRBJ2-7; 14 bases match TRBD2. Germline loops: CDR1 LGHNA, CDR2 YNFKEQ. The V and J ends lost 0 bases and 6 bases, in that order; junction bases with no gene match: 7. The CDR3 covers 17 residues. Written as DNA, the CDR3 is TGTGCCAGCAGCCAAGAGATTGGACTAGCGGGAGGTTTCGAGCAGTACTTC. The encoded protein is CASSQEIGLAGGFEQYF.

The chain employs TRBV12-3 or TRBV12-4 and TRBJ2-2; TRBD1 or TRBD2 may be the D gene (5 bases each). Trimming pared 7 bases from V and 2 bases from J, leaving 11 bases between. The CDR3 totals 14 residues. CDR3 loop: CASIWDGNTGELFF. The DNA of the CDR3 is TGTGCCAGCATTTGGGACGGAAACACCGGGGAGCTGTTTTTT.

This chain joins TRBV6-2 or TRBV6-3 and TRBJ2-7; 7 bases line up with TRBD1. The V gene end was trimmed by 6 bases and the J gene end by 5 bases; junction bases not matched to a gene: 13. Germline assignment: CDR1 MNHEY and CDR2 SVGEGT. There are 15 residues in the CDR3. This CDR3 reads CASSQPTAGGNEQYF. The CDR3 nucleotides are TGTGCCAGCAGCCAACCTACGGCAGGGGGAAACGAGCAGTACTTC.

The V and J genes are TRBV6-1 and TRBJ2-3; D call uncertain. This CDR3 has 15 residues. Trimming left V 6 bases short and J 2 bases short, with 15 bases between. Germline loops: CDR1 MNHNS, CDR2 SASEGT. In DNA form, the CDR3 reads TGTGCCAGCAGGATCTGGCAGGAGACCACAGATACGCAGTATTTT. This codes for CASRIWQETTDTQYF.

This sequence joins TRBV12-3 or TRBV12-4 and TRBJ1-3; 8 bases align to TRBD1. CDR3 length equals 16 residues. V lost 5 bases, J lost 0 bases, and 6 bases stayed unmatched. For the CDR3, the DNA is TGTGCCAGCAGTCTCGGGACAGGCAACTCTGGAAACACCATATATTTT. Translation gives CASSLGTGNSGNTIYF.

This chain connects TRBV7-2 to TRBJ1-4, with TRBD1 identical over 8 bases. The CDR3 spans 14 residues. The ends lost 5 bases at V and 8 bases at J; junction bases unmatched: 7. CDR1 is SGHTA and CDR2 is FQGNSA in the germline V gene. The CDR3 here is CASSPGGAREKLFF. The CDR3 coding sequence is TGTGCCAGCAGCCCAGGGGGCGCCCGGGAAAAACTGTTTTTT.

CDR3 protein: CASSARSSSGANVLTF. The DNA of the CDR3 is TGCGCCAGCAGCGCCCGATCTAGCTCTGGGGCCAACGTCCTGACTTTC. J is TRBJ2-6 and V is TRBV5-1, with D uncertain. This CDR3 has 16 amino acids. Germline loops: CDR1 SGHRS, CDR2 YFSETQ. The V end lost 4 bases, the J end lost 0 bases, and 11 bases lay between the germline ends.

This clonotype has a handful of counts. V and J are TRBV7-9 and TRBJ2-1; 11 nucleotides match TRBD2. The CDR3 consists of 17 residues. J gave up 7 bases and V 1 base, and 9 bases lay outside the gene matches. Per the germline V gene, CDR1 is SEHNR and CDR2 is FQNEAQ (reference sequence). This CDR3 is CASSLGTSGRGSNEQFF. The DNA for the CDR3 is TGTGCCAGCAGCTTAGGAACTAGCGGGAGAGGGTCTAATGAGCAGTTCTTC.

The chain combines TRBV11-1 with TRBJ2-1; TRBD2 is a possible D gene (6 bases). The germline V gene encodes CDR1 SGHAT and CDR2 FQDESV (reference sequence). V lost 1 base, J lost 8 bases, and 9 bases lay in between. The CDR3 spans 13 residues. DNA for the CDR3: TGTGCCAGCAGCTTAGGACTAGATTATGAGCAGTTCTTC. It codes for CASSLGLDYEQFF.